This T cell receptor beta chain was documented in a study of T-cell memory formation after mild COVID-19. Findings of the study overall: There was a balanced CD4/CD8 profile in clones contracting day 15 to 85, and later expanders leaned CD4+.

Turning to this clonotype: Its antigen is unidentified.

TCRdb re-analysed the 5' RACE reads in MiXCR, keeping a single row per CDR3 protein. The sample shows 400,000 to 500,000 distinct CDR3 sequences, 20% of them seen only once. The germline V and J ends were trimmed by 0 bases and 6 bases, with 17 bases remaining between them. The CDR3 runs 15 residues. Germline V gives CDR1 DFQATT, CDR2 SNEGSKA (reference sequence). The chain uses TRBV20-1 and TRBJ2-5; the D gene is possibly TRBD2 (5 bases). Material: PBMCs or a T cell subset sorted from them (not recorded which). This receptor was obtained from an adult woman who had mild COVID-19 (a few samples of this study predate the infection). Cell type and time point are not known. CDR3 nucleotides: TGCAGTGCTAGAGATAGCCGGCACTCGGGAAAGACCCAGTACTTC. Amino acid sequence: CSARDSRHSGKTQYF.